A single sample is the source of the 9 T cell receptor beta chains below, sequenced in a study of CXCR3-negative and CXCR3-positive naive CD8 T cells. General observations from the study: TRB CDR3 hydrophobicity was greater in CXCR3-positive naive cells than in CXCR3-negative naive cells.

No antigen has been assigned to these receptors. Via 5' RACE with UMI labels, TRB cDNA libraries were prepared. TCRdb reanalyzed the 5' RACE reads, giving one entry per CDR3 protein sequence and no DNA. The listing records about 94,000 distinct CDR3 sequences. Input material: naive CXCR3+ CD8+ T cells from blood. As for subset: CD45RO-CCR7+CD27+CD95- naive CD8+ T cells expressing CXCR3 (TNR3+). The receptors derive from a human donor in good health. Some clones in this sample may be carry-over from other donors' samples.

The chain recombines TRBV27 with TRBJ2-3; the D call from TCRdb, TRBD2, cannot be confirmed without DNA. CDR1 is MNHEY and CDR2 is SMNVEV in the germline V gene (reference sequence). The CDR3 consists of 13 residues. CDR3 loop: CASSLGGTDTQYF.

The chain employs TRBV13 and TRBJ2-1; the TCRdb call, TRBD1, lacks DNA for checking. The CDR3 covers 16 residues. Germline V gives CDR1 PRHDT, CDR2 FYEKMQ (reference sequence). CDR3 residues: CASSQGDRGPYNEQFF.

The chain has TRBV9 and TRBJ1-5; TCRdb selects TRBD1, and the lack of DNA leaves this call unchecked. Germline values: CDR1 SGDLS, CDR2 YYNGEE. This CDR3 has 16 amino acids. CDR3: CASSPSDRDSNQPQHF.

V usage is TRBV27 and J usage is TRBJ2-7; lacking DNA, the TRBD1 call made by TCRdb goes unchecked. CDR1 and CDR2 from the germline V gene are MNHEY and SMNVEV (reference sequence). This CDR3 has 16 amino acids. The chain's CDR3 is CASRLLITGVGYEQYF.

This chain links TRBV3-1 with TRBJ2-1; TCRdb selects TRBD2, and the lack of DNA leaves this call unchecked. Germline CDR1 LGHDT, CDR2 YNNKEL (reference sequence). There are 16 residues in the CDR3. The CDR3 sequence is CASSRIRLAAYTEQFF.

J is TRBJ2-7 and V is TRBV12-3 or TRBV12-4. CDR3 length: 14 amino acids. This CDR3 is CASSNGRRSYEQYF.

The chain joins TRBV29-1 to TRBJ2-7; the TRBD1 assignment by TCRdb is unverifiable without DNA. Germline loops: CDR1 SQVTM, CDR2 ANQGSEA. This CDR3 has 13 amino acids. The CDR3 protein is CSVEGDRAYEQYF.

The rearrangement links TRBV12-5 to TRBJ1-1; absent DNA, TCRdb's TRBD1 call cannot be checked. CDR3 size: 13 residues. Germline V CDR1 and CDR2: LGHNT, FRNRAP. The CDR3 sequence is CASGLSGGTEAFF.

The chain joins TRBV5-1 to TRBJ2-7; TCRdb's D call of TRBD1 is untestable without DNA. CDR1 SGHRS and CDR2 YFSETQ come from the germline V gene. This CDR3 spans 14 amino acids. CDR3 amino acids: CASSFSRGTYEQYF.